This TCR beta chain was documented in a study of T cells in Graves' hyperthyroidism and ophthalmopathy (dated by TCRdb to between 2018 and 2020). With regard to the full study: Peripheral blood was sampled at the time of initial diagnosis, prior to any treatment. The 95 to 100 discovery patients were divided at random into training and test sets in a 7:3 ratio. In addition, the study compared T-cell repertoires in thyroid tissue and in blood from roughly six Graves' hyperthyroidism patients. The paper describes TCR Vbeta CDR3 sequencing of fewer than 150 peripheral blood samples, made up of about 40 ophthalmopathy patients, some 76 hyperthyroidism patients and 17 progressor patients. Whether ophthalmopathy could be predicted prospectively was tested in an independent validation cohort made up of approximately 19 hyperthyroidism patients plus 17 patients who later progressed to ophthalmopathy. To identify distinguishing TCR V-J signatures, a discovery cohort of 90 to 100 patients was used, comprising 40 to 45 with Graves' ophthalmopathy and around 57 with stable Graves' hyperthyroidism. After sampling, hyperthyroidism patients received methimazole starting at 30 mg daily, and ophthalmopathy patients received high-dose intravenous methylprednisolone.

This clonotype was seen a handful of times. The specificity of this receptor is unknown. This could be a read error, since a much larger clone is one nucleotide away. This is likely a read error, given that the CDR3 carries no conserved phenylalanine or tryptophan at its end. TCR beta CDR3 regions were amplified from RNA transcripts. The first round of RT-PCR for the TCR CDR3 was performed with the HTBI primer set and the Qiagen OneStep RT-PCR kit. Libraries were constructed in a second round of multiplex PCR, after which size selection and purification were performed. Sequencing of the libraries was done on an Illumina HiSeq2000 using paired-end 100 bp reads. On the study's bioinformatics: SOAPnuke was used to process the raw data, with reads discarded if the reads contained adapters or uncalled bases, had a mean Phred below 15, or lacked an exact constant-primer or identifier match. COPE v1.2.5 was used to merge high-quality paired reads, and clonotypes were defined as unique nucleotide sequences. MiTCR v1.1 was used to align the clonotypes against IMGT TRBV, TRBD and TRBJ reference segments. The analysis included only V-J combinations with a frequency above 0.0001, which together covered around 99% of the repertoires. The TCS score was defined as F50 (clonal expansion) divided by E x V (chaos), with BLOSUM62-based TCRdist calculated between CDR3 peptides within each V-J. Welch's t-statistics and random forest reduced just over 500 V-J features to 13, which were used in a naive Bayes classifier (R e1071). TCRdb reworked the public reads: Q25 trimming with fastp, MiXCR clone assembly, productive beta chains retained. Each record represents a unique CDR3 protein, reported with the most common genes and DNA among its rows. None of the V and J calls come from the authors' own analysis; TCRdb made them. In all, the sample holds more than 550,000 distinct CDR3 sequences, and roughly 17% of those were seen once. Jointly, the top ten make up around 15% of the sample.

Study-wide findings and limitations: Most expanded thyroid clonotypes (frequency above 0.001) were also found in blood, which suggests that blood repertoires may mirror thyroid immune responses. Sample size was not statistically predetermined, and blinding of investigators to group allocation was not performed. During validation, the model predicted progression to ophthalmopathy a median of roughly 7.1 months ahead of onset, with around 70% sensitivity and more than 72% specificity. A 13 V-J signature model separated ophthalmopathy from stable hyperthyroidism, with roughly 88% sensitivity and roughly 81% specificity in cross-validation and 80%/75% in testing.

Graves' hyperthyroidism was defined as stable when no progression to ophthalmopathy occurred over 18 months of follow-up. Hyperthyroidism patients were newly diagnosed, with disease duration under 2 months, and aged 18 to 65 years. Exclusion was applied to patients with uncontrolled infections, other autoimmune diseases, pregnancy or lactation. Clinical symptoms, serum thyroxine and TRAb, thyroid ultrasound, and orbital computed tomography formed the basis for the diagnoses. PBMCs were separated from roughly 10 ml of fresh peripheral blood using Ficoll-Paque density gradient centrifugation. Trizol reagent was used to extract total RNA, and RNA quality was then checked on an Agilent 2100 Bioanalyzer. The TCR was taken from a man aged 45-60 years with Graves' hyperthyroidism. Specimen: blood.

The sequenced DNA: TGTGCCAGCAGCGCCCCTTACTCCTACGAGCAGTACTCC. This yields the protein CASSAPYSYEQYS. This sequence uses TRBV9 and TRBJ2-7; no D segment can be confidently identified. V sheds 3 bases and J sheds 0 bases, leaving 7 bases between their ends. Both ends counted, the CDR3 spans 13 residues. CDR3 DNA only is kept here, 39 bases in frame from base 1. CDR1 and CDR2 are drawn from the germline V gene: SGDLS, YYNGEE.